This T cell receptor beta chain came from a study of blood T cell repertoires in COVID-19. Germline lookup yields CDR1 MNHNS and CDR2 SASEGT. J lost 1 base, V lost 2 bases, and 13 bases had no gene match. This CDR3 region has 19 residues. In the original analysis: Researchers report that nucleated cell counts were estimated from reference gene primer amplification. Generated by immunoSEQ multiplex PCR, the TCRdb table keeps only in-frame clones and is missing some. D and trimming come from the DNA, and the V and J calls and clone size come from that table. The data contain around 75,000 clones, almost 90% of them singletons.

The clonotype comes from a man aged 50-60 years with acute or convalescent COVID-19. The rearrangement links TRBV6-1 to TRBJ2-3, with TRBD2 matching 9 bases. Source material: peripheral blood. The CDR3 here is CASSEQAASGIRGTDTQYF. Here the CDR3 DNA reads TGTGCCAGCAGTGAACAAGCGGCTAGCGGGATACGAGGCACAGATACGCAGTATTTT.